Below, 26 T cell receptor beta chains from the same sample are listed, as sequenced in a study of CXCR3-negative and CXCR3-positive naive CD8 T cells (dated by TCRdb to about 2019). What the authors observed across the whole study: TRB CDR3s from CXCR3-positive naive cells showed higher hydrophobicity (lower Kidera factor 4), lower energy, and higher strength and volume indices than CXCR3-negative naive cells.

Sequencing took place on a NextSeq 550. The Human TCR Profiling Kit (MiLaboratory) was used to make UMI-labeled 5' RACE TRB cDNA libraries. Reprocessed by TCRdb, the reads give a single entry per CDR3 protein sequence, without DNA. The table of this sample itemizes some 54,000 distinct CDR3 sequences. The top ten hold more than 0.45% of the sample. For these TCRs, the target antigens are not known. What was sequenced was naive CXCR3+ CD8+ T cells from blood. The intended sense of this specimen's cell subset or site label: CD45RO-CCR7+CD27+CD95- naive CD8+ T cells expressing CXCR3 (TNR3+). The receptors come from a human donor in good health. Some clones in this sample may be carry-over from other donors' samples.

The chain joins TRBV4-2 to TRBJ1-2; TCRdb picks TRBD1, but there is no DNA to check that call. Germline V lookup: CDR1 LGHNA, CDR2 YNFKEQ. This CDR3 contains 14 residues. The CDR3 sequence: CASSLNRGSYGYTF.

CDR3 amino acids: CASGPDSSGANVLTF. This sequence joins TRBV12-5 and TRBJ2-6. CDR3 size: 15 residues. Per germline, CDR1 LGHNT and CDR2 FRNRAP.

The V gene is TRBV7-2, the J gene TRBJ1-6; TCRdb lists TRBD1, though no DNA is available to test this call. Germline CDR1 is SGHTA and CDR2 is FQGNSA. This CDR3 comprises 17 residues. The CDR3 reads CASSIPTGNVYNSPLHF.

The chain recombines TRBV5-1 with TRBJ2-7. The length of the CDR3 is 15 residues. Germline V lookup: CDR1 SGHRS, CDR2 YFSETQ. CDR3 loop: CASSLVYRESYEQYF.

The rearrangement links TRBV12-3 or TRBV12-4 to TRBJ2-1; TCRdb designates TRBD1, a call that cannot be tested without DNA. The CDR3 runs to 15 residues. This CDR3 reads CASVPRRGAYNEQFF.

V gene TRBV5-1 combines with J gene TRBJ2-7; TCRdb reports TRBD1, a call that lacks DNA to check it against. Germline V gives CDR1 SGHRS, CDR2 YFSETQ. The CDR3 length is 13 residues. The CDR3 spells CASTDGQSYEQYF. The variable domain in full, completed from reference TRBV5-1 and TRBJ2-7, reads KAGVTQTPRYLIKTRGQQVTLSCSPISGHRSVSWYQQTPGQGLQFLFEYFSETQRNKGNFPGRFSGRQFSNSRSEMNVSTLELGDSALYLCASTDGQSYEQYFGPGTRLTVT.

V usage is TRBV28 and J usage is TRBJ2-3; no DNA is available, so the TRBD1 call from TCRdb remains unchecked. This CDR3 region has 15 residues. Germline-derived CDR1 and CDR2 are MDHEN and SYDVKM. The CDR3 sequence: CASSLRTGGLDTQYF.

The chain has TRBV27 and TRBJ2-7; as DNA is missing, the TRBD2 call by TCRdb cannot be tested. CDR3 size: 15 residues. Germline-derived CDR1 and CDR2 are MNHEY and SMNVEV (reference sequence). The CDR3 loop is CASSFFSGGSYEQYF.

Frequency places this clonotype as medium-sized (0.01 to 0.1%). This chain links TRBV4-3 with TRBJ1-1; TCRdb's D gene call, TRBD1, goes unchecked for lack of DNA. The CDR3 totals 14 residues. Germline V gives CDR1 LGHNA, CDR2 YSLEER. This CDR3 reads CASSQDPGPTEAFF.

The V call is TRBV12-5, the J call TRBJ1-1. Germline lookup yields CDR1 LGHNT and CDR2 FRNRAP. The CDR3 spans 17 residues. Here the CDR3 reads CASAPPSGSVANTEAFF.

The CDR3 is CASSQAFTGELFF. The chain employs TRBV6-2 or TRBV6-3 and TRBJ2-2. This CDR3 region has 13 residues. Germline CDR1 reads MNHEY; CDR2 reads SVGEGT.

CDR3 region: CASTGVYNSPLHF. V and J are TRBV7-2 and TRBJ1-6; the TCRdb call, TRBD1, lacks DNA for checking. CDR3 size: 13 residues. The germline gives CDR1 SGHTA, CDR2 FQGNSA.

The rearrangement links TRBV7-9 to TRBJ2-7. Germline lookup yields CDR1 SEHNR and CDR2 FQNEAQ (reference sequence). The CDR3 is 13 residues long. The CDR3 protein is CASSLPTTYEQYF. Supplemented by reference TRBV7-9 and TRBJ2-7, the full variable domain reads DTGVSQNPRHKITKRGQNVTFRCDPISEHNRLYWYRQTLGQGPEFLTYFQNEAQLEKSRLLSDRFSAERPKGSFSTLEIQRTEQGDSAMYLCASSLPTTYEQYFGPGTRLTVT.

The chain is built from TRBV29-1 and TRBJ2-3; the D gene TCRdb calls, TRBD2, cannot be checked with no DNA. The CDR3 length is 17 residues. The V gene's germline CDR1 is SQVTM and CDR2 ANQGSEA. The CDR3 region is CSAPVGVSGASTDTQYF.

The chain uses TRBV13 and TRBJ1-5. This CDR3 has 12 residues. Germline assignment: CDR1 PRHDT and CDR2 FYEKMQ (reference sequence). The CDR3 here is CASASGNQPQHF.

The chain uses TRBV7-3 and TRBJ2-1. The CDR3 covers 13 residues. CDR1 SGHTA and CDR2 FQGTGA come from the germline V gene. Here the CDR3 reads CASSFVASDEQFF. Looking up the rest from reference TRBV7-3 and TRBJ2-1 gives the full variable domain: GAGVSQTPSNKVTEKGKYVELRCDPISGHTALYWYRQSLGQGPEFLIYFQGTGAADDSGLPNDRFFAVRPEGSVSTLKIQRTERGDSAVYLCASSFVASDEQFFGPGTRLTVL.

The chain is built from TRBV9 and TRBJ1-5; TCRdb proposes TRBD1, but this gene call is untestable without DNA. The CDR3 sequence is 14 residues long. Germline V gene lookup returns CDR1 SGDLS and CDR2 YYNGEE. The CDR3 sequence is CASSPDLGGQPQHF.

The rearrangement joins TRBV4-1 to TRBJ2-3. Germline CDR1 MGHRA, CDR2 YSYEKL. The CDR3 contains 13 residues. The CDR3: CASSQVGTDTQYF.

CDR3 amino acids: CASSPSRREQYF. The chain recombines TRBV7-9 with TRBJ2-7; TCRdb's D call of TRBD2 is untestable without DNA. This CDR3 contains 12 residues. Germline CDR1 and CDR2: SEHNR and FQNEAQ (reference sequence).

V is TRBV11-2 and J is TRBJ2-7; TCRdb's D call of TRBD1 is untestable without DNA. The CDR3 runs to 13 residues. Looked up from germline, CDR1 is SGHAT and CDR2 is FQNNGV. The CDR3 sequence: CASSLHGTYEQYF.

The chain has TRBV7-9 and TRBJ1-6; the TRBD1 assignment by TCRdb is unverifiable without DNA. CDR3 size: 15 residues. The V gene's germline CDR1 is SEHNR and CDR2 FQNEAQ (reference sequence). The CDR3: CASSPETDYNSPLHF.

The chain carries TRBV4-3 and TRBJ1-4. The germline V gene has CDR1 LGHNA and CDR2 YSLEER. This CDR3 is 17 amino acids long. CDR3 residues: CASSQDRFWRNNEKPFF.

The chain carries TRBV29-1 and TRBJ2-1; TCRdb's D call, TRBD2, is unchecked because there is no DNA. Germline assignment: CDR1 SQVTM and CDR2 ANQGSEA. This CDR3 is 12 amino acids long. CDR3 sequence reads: CSSREGGGEQFF.

The CDR3 loop is CATDPGTSVPYEQYF. The J gene is TRBJ2-7, the V gene TRBV6-2 or TRBV6-3; as DNA is missing, the TRBD2 call by TCRdb cannot be tested. The CDR3 extends over 15 amino acids. Germline V gives CDR1 MNHEY, CDR2 SVGEGT.

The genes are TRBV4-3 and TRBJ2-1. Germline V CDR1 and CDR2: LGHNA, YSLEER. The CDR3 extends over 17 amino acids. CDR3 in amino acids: CASSPTWVAESYNEQFF.

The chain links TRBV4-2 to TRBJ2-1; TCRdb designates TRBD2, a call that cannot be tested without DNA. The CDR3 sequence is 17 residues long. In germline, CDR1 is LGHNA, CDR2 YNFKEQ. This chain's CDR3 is CASTKELSGGAYNEQFF.